One sample yielded the 2 T cell receptor beta chains listed below, sequenced in a study of cytomegalovirus exposure and HLA in healthy donors. The PCR was carried out with 60 Vbeta primers and 13 Jbeta primers. Profiling relied on immunoSEQ multiplex PCR, and the TCRdb table lists in-frame clones only, not all of them. The sample has some 120,000 clones, around 77% seen once. The specimen sequenced was PBMCs. Source of these receptors: a man aged 50 to 59 in good health and CMV-seronegative.

This clone has more than one count but fewer than ten. The chain uses TRBV27 and TRBJ1-5; 7 positions agree with TRBD1. The CDR3 runs 15 residues. V was clipped by 5 bases and J by 4 bases; unmatched bases: 8. The germline CDR1 and CDR2 sequences are MNHEY and SMNVEV (reference sequence). The chain's CDR3 is CASSVRQGINQPQHF. CDR3 sequence (DNA): TGTGCCAGCAGTGTCCGACAGGGTATTAATCAGCCCCAGCATTTT.

This clone showed up just a few times. The rearrangement uses TRBV7-8 and TRBJ1-1, with D possibly matching TRBD1 (5 bases). Trimming stripped 1 base from V and 3 bases from J, with 12 bases between. Germline values: CDR1 SGHVS, CDR2 FQNEAQ. The CDR3 runs to 15 residues. The CDR3, as DNA: TGTGCCAGCAGCTTAGATGGGGGGGGTCACACTGAAGCTTTCTTT. Residues: CASSLDGGGHTEAFF.